The T cell receptor (beta chain) described here comes from a study of cytomegalovirus exposure and HLA in healthy donors. Study-level results: For most subjects, TCR beta sequences were reported to predict HLA-A and HLA-B alleles with accuracy. Solely CMV serostatus was available to characterize immune exposure. A missense variant in DCLRE1C was later tied to TCR beta V- and J-gene trimming.

PCR employed 60 Vbeta and 13 Jbeta primers. Only in-frame clones appear in the TCRdb table, and some are missing; sequencing was by immunoSEQ multiplex PCR. The sample includes about 61,000 clones, approximately 88% of them seen just once. Trimming cost V 6 bases and J 0 bases, with 15 bases left between them. The CDR3 covers 17 residues. Looked up from germline, CDR1 is MDHEN and CDR2 is SYDVKM. In regard to this clone: Its target is not known.

This chain uses TRBV28 with TRBJ1-6; D unresolved. The sequence was collected from a man aged 30 to 45 in good health and CMV-seropositive. The sequencing sample was made of PBMCs. The CDR3 nucleotides read TGTGCCAGCAGGGACCGGCGGGGTGACTCCTATAATTCACCCCTCCACTTT. Translated: CASRDRRGDSYNSPLHF.